This T cell receptor beta chain was identified in a study of blood T cells in healthy people across ages. Sample-barcoded 5' priming and a J-beta primer mix drove a second PCR of roughly 7 to 11 cycles. Each cDNA molecule was tagged by a template-switch adaptor that had 12 random nucleotides. TCRdb re-called the 5' RACE reads through MiXCR, storing one row per CDR3 protein. The table has hundreds of thousands of distinct CDR3 sequences, 58% seen once; the top ten hold about 20%. The CDR3 totals 15 residues. CDR1 and CDR2 (germline): SGHTA, FQGNSA. The V and J ends lost 4 bases and 6 bases, in that order; junction bases with no gene match: 7.

The chain combines TRBV7-2 with TRBJ2-3, with 10 nucleotides matching TRBD2. This clonotype was obtained from a man under 40 in good health. The sequenced sample was blood. The CDR3 bases are TGTGCCAGCAGCTCAGCTAGCGGGGGTCCCGATACGCAGTATTTT. Translated: CASSSASGGPDTQYF.